This T cell receptor beta chain originates from a study of blood T cell repertoires in COVID-19. Germline-derived CDR1 and CDR2 are SGHAT and FQNNGV. The CDR3 runs to 16 residues. The V gene end was trimmed by 7 bases and the J gene end by 8 bases; junction bases not matched to a gene: 16. The table came from immunoSEQ multiplex PCR; TCRdb's copy has only in-frame clones and leaves some out. Of under 250,000 clones in the sample, 82% were seen once. The specimen was PBMCs or T cells enriched from blood (not recorded which). This receptor was obtained from a woman aged 55-70 years who had recovered from COVID-19. The chain carries TRBV11-2 and TRBJ1-2; 10 bases are a match to TRBD1. In DNA form, the CDR3 reads TGTGCCAGCAACCGGGACAGGGGCCCCCCCTCCTCCGGCTACACCTTC. This sequence encodes CASNRDRGPPSSGYTF.